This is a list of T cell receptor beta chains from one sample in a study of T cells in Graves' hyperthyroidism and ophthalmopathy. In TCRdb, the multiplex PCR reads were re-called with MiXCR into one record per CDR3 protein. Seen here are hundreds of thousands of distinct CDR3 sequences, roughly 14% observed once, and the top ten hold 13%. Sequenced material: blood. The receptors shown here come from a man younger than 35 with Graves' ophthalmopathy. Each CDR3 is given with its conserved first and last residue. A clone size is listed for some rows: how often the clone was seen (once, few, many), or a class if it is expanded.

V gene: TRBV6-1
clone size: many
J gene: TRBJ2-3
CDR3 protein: CASSSGLAPDTQYF

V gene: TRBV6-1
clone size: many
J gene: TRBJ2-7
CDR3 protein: CASIGGLYEQYF

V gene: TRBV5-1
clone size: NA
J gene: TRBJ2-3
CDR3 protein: CASSVTRSPDTQYF

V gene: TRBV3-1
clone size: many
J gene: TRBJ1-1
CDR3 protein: CASSLLNEAFF

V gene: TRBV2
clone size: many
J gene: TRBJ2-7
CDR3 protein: CASTMDRGYEQYF

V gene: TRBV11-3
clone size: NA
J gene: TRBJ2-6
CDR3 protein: CASSLGSDSSGANVLTF

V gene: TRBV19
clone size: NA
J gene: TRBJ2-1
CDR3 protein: CASSRLAGVNEQFF

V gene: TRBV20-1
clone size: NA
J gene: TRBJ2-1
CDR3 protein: CSAAQGGSSYNEQFF

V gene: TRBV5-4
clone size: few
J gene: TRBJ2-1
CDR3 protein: CASLPGSGAQGYNEQFF

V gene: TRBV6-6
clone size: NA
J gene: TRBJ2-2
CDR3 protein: CASSYSVLAEAGSGGELFF

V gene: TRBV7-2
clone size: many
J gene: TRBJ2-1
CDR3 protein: CASSLAVEQFF

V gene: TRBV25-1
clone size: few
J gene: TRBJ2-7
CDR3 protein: CASSEPSGGVVGSYEQYF

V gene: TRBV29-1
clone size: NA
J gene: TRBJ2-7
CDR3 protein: CSVVQTSPRQQYF

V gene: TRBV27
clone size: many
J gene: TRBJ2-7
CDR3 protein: CASSLSPAGAFEQYF

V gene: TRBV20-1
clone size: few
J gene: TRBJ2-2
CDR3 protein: CSARDPSGDPTGELFF

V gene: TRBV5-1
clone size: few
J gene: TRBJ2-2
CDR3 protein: CASSTGGTNTGELFF

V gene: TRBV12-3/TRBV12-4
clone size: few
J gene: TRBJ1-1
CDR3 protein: CASSLRPPNTEAFF

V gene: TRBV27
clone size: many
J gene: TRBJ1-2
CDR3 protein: CASSLSAANYGYTF

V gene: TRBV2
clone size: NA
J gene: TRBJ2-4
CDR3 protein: CASSSAGTPFAIQYF

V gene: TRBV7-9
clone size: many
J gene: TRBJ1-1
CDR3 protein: CASSLGSAGAFF

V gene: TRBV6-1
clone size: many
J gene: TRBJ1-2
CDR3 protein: CASSYLRTGGHYGYTF

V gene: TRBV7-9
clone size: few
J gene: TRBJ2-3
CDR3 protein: CASSLAAGSRAQYF

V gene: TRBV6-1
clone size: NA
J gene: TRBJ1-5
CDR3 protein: CASSLTGTSNQPQHF

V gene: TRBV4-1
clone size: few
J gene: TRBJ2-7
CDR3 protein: CASSHVGRLYEQYF

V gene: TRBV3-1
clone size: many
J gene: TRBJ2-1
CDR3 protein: CASSQEYGQGSYNEQFF

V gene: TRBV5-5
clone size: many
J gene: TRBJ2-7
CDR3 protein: CASSSAGTTYYEQYF

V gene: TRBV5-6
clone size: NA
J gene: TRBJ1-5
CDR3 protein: CASSSTGQGNQPQHF

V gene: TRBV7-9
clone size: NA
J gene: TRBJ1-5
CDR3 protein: CASSLPLGRGTNQPQHF